This is a list of T cell receptor beta chains from one sample in a study of T cell changes during pregnancy in multiple sclerosis. Repertoires were generated with immunoSEQ multiplex PCR, while TCRdb's copy carries only in-frame clones and drops some. The sample contains about 20,000 clones, about 87% of which appear only once. The material was CD8+ T cells from peripheral blood mononuclear cells, obtained in the second trimester of pregnancy. These receptor sequences come from a female donor in good health, enrolled as a control in a pregnancy study. CDR3s include the opening cysteine and the closing phenylalanine or tryptophan. Fields, in order: V gene, D gene, clone size, J gene, CDR3 protein, CDR3 DNA. The D gene is left open where the match is weak. Clone size is not always given. Where it is, it says once, few, many or a class for expanded clones.

V: TRBV4-3; D: NA; size: few; J: TRBJ1-1; CDR3: CASSQGTDGLSEAFF; DNA: TGCGCCAGCAGCCAAGGGACAGATGGGCTGTCTGAAGCTTTCTTT
V: TRBV19; D: TRBD2; size: NA; J: TRBJ2-7; CDR3: CASSPPGTPGREQYF; DNA: TGTGCCAGTAGTCCGCCGGGGACGCCCGGGAGGGAGCAGTACTTC
V: TRBV2; D: NA; size: NA; J: TRBJ2-6; CDR3: CASTPSISGANVLTF; DNA: TGTGCCAGCACGCCATCTATCTCTGGGGCCAACGTCCTGACTTTC
V: TRBV4-3; D: TRBD2; size: NA; J: TRBJ2-1; CDR3: CASSQEVAGSSYNEQFF; DNA: TGCGCCAGCAGCCAAGAGGTAGCGGGGAGCTCCTACAATGAGCAGTTCTTC
V: TRBV30; D: TRBD2; size: NA; J: TRBJ2-7; CDR3: CAWSGGGGTYEQYF; DNA: TGTGCCTGGAGTGGGGGCGGGGGTACGTACGAGCAGTACTTC
V: TRBV27; D: NA; size: NA; J: TRBJ2-7; CDR3: CASSLAGPSLEQYF; DNA: TGTGCCAGCAGTTTAGCAGGGCCGTCCCTCGAGCAGTACTTC
V: TRBV28; D: NA; size: NA; J: TRBJ2-7; CDR3: CASTPPGGHYYEQYF; DNA: TGTGCCAGCACCCCCCCCGGGGGGCACTACTACGAGCAGTACTTC
V: TRBV4-1; D: TRBD1; size: few; J: TRBJ2-1; CDR3: CASSHYRGNEQFF; DNA: TGCGCCAGCAGCCATTACAGGGGAAATGAGCAGTTCTTC
V: TRBV5-1; D: TRBD2; size: once; J: TRBJ2-5; CDR3: CASSLWTAGTSGRETQYF; DNA: TGCGCCAGCAGCCTGTGGACAGCCGGGACTAGCGGGAGAGAGACCCAGTACTTC
V: TRBV28; D: TRBD2; size: NA; J: TRBJ2-5; CDR3: CASSPAGGPQTQYF; DNA: TGTGCCAGCAGTCCGGCGGGGGGGCCTCAGACCCAGTACTTC
V: TRBV27; D: NA; size: NA; J: TRBJ1-6; CDR3: CASTLGVGNSPLHF; DNA: TGTGCCAGCACCCTAGGGGTCGGGAATTCACCCCTCCACTTT
V: TRBV19; D: TRBD1; size: NA; J: TRBJ2-1; CDR3: CATATGVYNEQFF; DNA: TGTGCCACCGCGACAGGGGTCTACAATGAGCAGTTCTTC
V: TRBV5-1; D: NA; size: NA; J: TRBJ1-5; CDR3: CASSPRGGGNQPQHF; DNA: TGCGCCAGCAGCCCCCGTGGGGGAGGAAATCAGCCCCAGCATTTT
V: TRBV5-5; D: TRBD1; size: NA; J: TRBJ2-5; CDR3: CASSVQTGEETQYF; DNA: TGTGCCAGCAGCGTGCAAACAGGGGAGGAGACCCAGTACTTC
V: TRBV5-1; D: NA; size: once; J: TRBJ1-1; CDR3: CASSPAGGGVRSFF; DNA: TGCGCCAGCAGCCCTGCGGGGGGGGGCGTGAGATCTTTCTTT
V: TRBV15; D: TRBD1; size: NA; J: TRBJ2-6; CDR3: CATSSRETGGLSGANVLTF; DNA: TGTGCCACCAGCTCCCGGGAGACAGGGGGCCTCTCTGGGGCCAACGTCCTGACTTTC
V: TRBV9; D: NA; size: NA; J: TRBJ2-7; CDR3: CASSVGGGEQYF; DNA: TGTGCCAGCAGCGTAGGAGGGGGCGAGCAGTACTTC
V: TRBV11-2; D: NA; size: NA; J: TRBJ1-1; CDR3: CASSFGQLNTEAFF; DNA: TGTGCCAGCAGCTTCGGACAGCTGAACACTGAAGCTTTCTTT
V: TRBV29-1; D: TRBD2; size: NA; J: TRBJ2-4; CDR3: CSVVAGGKNIQYF; DNA: TGCAGCGTTGTAGCGGGGGGCAAAAACATTCAGTACTTC
V: TRBV5-6; D: TRBD2; size: NA; J: TRBJ2-7; CDR3: CASSTGGGPYEQYF; DNA: TGTGCCAGCAGCACGGGGGGAGGGCCCTACGAGCAGTACTTC
V: TRBV2; D: NA; size: NA; J: TRBJ1-5; CDR3: CASSDTGQPQHF; DNA: TGTGCCAGCAGTGATACAGGGCAGCCCCAGCATTTT
V: TRBV5-1; D: NA; size: NA; J: TRBJ2-3; CDR3: CASSLGDITDTQYF; DNA: TGCGCCAGCAGCTTGGGAGACATTACAGATACGCAGTATTTT
V: TRBV1; D: NA; size: NA; J: TRBJ1-1; CDR3: CTSSSRQFPPNTEAFF; DNA: TGCACCAGCAGCTCCCGACAGTTTCCCCCAAACACTGAAGCTTTCTTT
V: TRBV27; D: TRBD1; size: NA; J: TRBJ2-7; CDR3: CASRIRGSSYEQYF; DNA: TGTGCCAGCCGTATCAGGGGGAGTTCCTACGAGCAGTACTTC
V: TRBV5-4; D: TRBD1; size: NA; J: TRBJ1-2; CDR3: CASGRDRGHYGYTF; DNA: TGTGCCAGCGGCCGGGACAGGGGGCACTATGGCTACACCTTC
V: TRBV10-2; D: NA; size: NA; J: TRBJ1-1; CDR3: CASKGRGNTEAFF; DNA: TGCGCCAGCAAGGGCAGGGGGAACACTGAAGCTTTCTTT
V: TRBV4-1; D: NA; size: once; J: TRBJ1-1; CDR3: CASKGEGGLAFF; DNA: TGCGCCAGCAAGGGTGAGGGAGGCTTAGCTTTCTTT
V: TRBV4-1; D: TRBD2; size: NA; J: TRBJ2-7; CDR3: CASSQEGTSGYEQYF; DNA: TGCGCCAGCAGCCAAGAAGGGACTAGCGGCTACGAGCAGTACTTC
V: TRBV13; D: NA; size: once; J: TRBJ2-5; CDR3: CASSIDRQTLRETQYF; DNA: TGTGCCAGCAGTATAGACCGACAGACCCTAAGGGAGACCCAGTACTTC
V: TRBV6-6; D: NA; size: NA; J: TRBJ2-7; CDR3: CASSYGAPNLPYEQYF; DNA: TGTGCCAGCAGTTACGGGGCTCCTAATTTGCCCTACGAGCAGTACTTC
V: TRBV19; D: NA; size: NA; J: TRBJ2-7; CDR3: CASSPGEGYEQYF; DNA: TGTGCCAGTAGCCCGGGTGAGGGTTACGAGCAGTACTTC
V: TRBV28; D: NA; size: NA; J: TRBJ2-7; CDR3: CASSFQFYEQYF; DNA: TGTGCCAGCAGTTTTCAGTTCTACGAGCAGTACTTC
V: TRBV6-5; D: NA; size: NA; J: TRBJ2-2; CDR3: CASSYLATGELFF; DNA: TGTGCCAGCAGTTACTTGGCAACCGGGGAGCTGTTTTTT
V: TRBV4-3; D: TRBD2; size: NA; J: TRBJ2-1; CDR3: CASSQDRLAGGNEQFF; DNA: TGCGCCAGCAGCCAAGATCGACTAGCGGGAGGGAATGAGCAGTTCTTC
V: TRBV7-8; D: TRBD2; size: NA; J: TRBJ2-7; CDR3: CASSLVSSGSYEQYF; DNA: TGTGCCAGCAGCTTAGTGTCTAGCGGCTCCTACGAGCAGTACTTC
V: TRBV5-6; D: TRBD2; size: NA; J: TRBJ2-3; CDR3: CASSLPGGGTDTQYF; DNA: TGTGCCAGCAGCTTGCCGGGGGGAGGCACAGATACGCAGTATTTT
V: TRBV19; D: TRBD2; size: NA; J: TRBJ2-1; CDR3: CASSILAGSGNEQFF; DNA: TGTGCCAGTAGTATACTAGCGGGATCAGGGAATGAGCAGTTCTTC
V: TRBV25-1; D: TRBD2; size: NA; J: TRBJ2-2; CDR3: CASSEHRAGVNTGELFF; DNA: TGTGCCAGCAGTGAGCACAGAGCGGGAGTGAACACCGGGGAGCTGTTTTTT
V: TRBV13; D: TRBD2; size: NA; J: TRBJ2-1; CDR3: CASSLGPLLAGSSYNEQFF; DNA: TGTGCCAGCAGCTTAGGTCCCCTACTAGCGGGGAGCTCCTACAATGAGCAGTTCTTC
V: TRBV11-2; D: TRBD1; size: NA; J: TRBJ2-7; CDR3: CATSTGREQYF; DNA: TGTGCCACCTCGACAGGGCGCGAGCAGTACTTC
V: TRBV7-8; D: NA; size: NA; J: TRBJ1-4; CDR3: CASGGGGGVRDEKLFF; DNA: TGTGCCAGTGGAGGGGGGGGCGGAGTTCGTGATGAAAAACTGTTTTTT
V: TRBV5-6; D: NA; size: NA; J: TRBJ2-7; CDR3: CASSWAGYEQYF; DNA: TGTGCCAGCAGCTGGGCGGGCTACGAGCAGTACTTC